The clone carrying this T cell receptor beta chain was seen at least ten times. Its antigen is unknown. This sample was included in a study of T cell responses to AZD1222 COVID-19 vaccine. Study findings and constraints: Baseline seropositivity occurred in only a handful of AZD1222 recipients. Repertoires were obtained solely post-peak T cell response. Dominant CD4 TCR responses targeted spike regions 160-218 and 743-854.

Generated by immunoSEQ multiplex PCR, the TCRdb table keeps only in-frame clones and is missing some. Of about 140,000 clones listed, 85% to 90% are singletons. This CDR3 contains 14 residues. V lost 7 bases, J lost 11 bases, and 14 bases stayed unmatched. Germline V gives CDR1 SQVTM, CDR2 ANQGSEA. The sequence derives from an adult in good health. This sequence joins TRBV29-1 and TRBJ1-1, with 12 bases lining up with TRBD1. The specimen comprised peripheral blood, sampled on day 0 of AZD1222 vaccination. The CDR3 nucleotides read TGCAGCGGGGGACAGGGGGCCCGCGCGAGTGCTGCTTTCTTT. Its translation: CSGGQGARASAAFF.